Below, 9 T cell receptor beta chains from the same sample are listed, as sequenced in a study of response to subunit inactivated influenza vaccine. TCRdb processed the RT-PCR reads anew with MiXCR; each CDR3 protein has one entry. The sample records about 580,000 distinct CDR3 sequences, about 14% being singletons. The sequencing here drew on PBMCs from blood, taken about 11 days after vaccination. Receptors were obtained from a middle-aged man who received an inactivated influenza vaccine.

The rearrangement uses TRBV11-2 and TRBJ2-1, with no clear D. Germline V gives CDR1 SGHAT, CDR2 FQNNGV. Trimming shortened V by 6 bases and J by 9 bases, and 12 bases separated the two germline ends. The CDR3 sequence is 12 residues long. CDR3 in amino acids: CASSSRVSEQFF. The CDR3 nucleotides read TGTGCCAGCAGTTCCCGCGTGAGTGAGCAGTTCTTC.

This clonotype was counted ten times or more. This rearrangement joins TRBV5-1 to TRBJ2-1; 10 positions match TRBD2. CDR3 length equals 16 residues. Trimming took 0 bases from V and 10 from J; bases not matched to a gene: 10. Germline values: CDR1 SGHRS, CDR2 YFSETQ. CDR3 in DNA: TGCGCCAGCAGCTTGGCCGCGGCTAGCGGGAGAGGGGAGCAGTTCTTC. Translated, it gives CASSLAAASGRGEQFF.

This chain joins TRBV6-5 and TRBJ2-1, with D unresolved. Trimming stripped 4 bases from V and 0 bases from J, with 13 bases between. CDR1 and CDR2 (germline): MNHEY, SVGAGI. The CDR3 has 16 amino acids. CDR3 region: CASSLRPISSYNEQFF. The DNA for the CDR3 is TGTGCCAGCAGTTTAAGACCCATCTCCTCCTACAATGAGCAGTTCTTC.

Only a few counts were recorded for this clonotype. V and J are TRBV20-1 and TRBJ1-3, with D perhaps matching TRBD1 (6 bases). This CDR3 is 15 amino acids long. V lost 3 bases, J lost 6 bases, and 18 bases lay in between. CDR1 and CDR2 from the germline V gene are DFQATT and SNEGSKA (reference sequence). In DNA form, the CDR3 reads TGCAGTGCTAGGTCGGGACTCAGGGGCGCAAACACCATATATTTT. Protein product: CSARSGLRGANTIYF.

In this sample, this clonotype turned up a few times. The rearrangement uses TRBV4-3 and TRBJ1-3; D unresolved. Trimming took off 4 bases at V and 4 bases at J, with 17 bases between the two ends. Germline-derived CDR1 and CDR2 are LGHNA and YSLEER. The CDR3 has 16 residues. The CDR3 loop reads CASSPGSFNAGNTIYF. CDR3 nucleotide sequence: TGCGCCAGCAGCCCCGGCAGTTTCAACGCGGGAAACACCATATATTTT.

The chain combines TRBV11-3 with TRBJ2-1; no clear D. Trimming took off 4 bases at V and 12 bases at J, with 16 bases between the two ends. Germline V gene lookup returns CDR1 SGHNT and CDR2 YENEEA. The CDR3 extends over 13 amino acids. CDR3 bases: TGTGCCAGCAGCTCCCGGACGGTGTCAGGGCAGTTCTTC. Its translation is CASSSRTVSGQFF.

This rearrangement joins TRBV28 to TRBJ2-7, with D maybe TRBD1 (6 bases). The V gene's germline CDR1 is MDHEN and CDR2 SYDVKM. This CDR3 region has 12 residues. Between the trimmed V and J ends, which lost 11 bases and 0 bases, there was a span of 11 bases. The DNA of the CDR3 is TGTGCCTCCCAGGGGATCTCCTACGAGCAGTACTTC. The encoded protein is CASQGISYEQYF.

The chain is built from TRBV3-1 and TRBJ2-2, with D uncertain. The CDR3 covers 14 residues. The germline CDR1 and CDR2 sequences are LGHDT and YNNKEL (reference sequence). The germline V and J ends were trimmed by 5 bases and 6 bases, with 13 bases remaining between them. The CDR3 nucleotides are TGTGCCAGCAGCTCCAGGACGGCCCCCGGGGAGCTGTTTTTT. It translates to CASSSRTAPGELFF.

This clonotype was counted only a few times. The CDR3, as DNA: TGTGCCAGCAGCTTTGGGACAGCGCTCTACGAGCAGTACTTC. This translates into CASSFGTALYEQYF. The chain has TRBV7-2 and TRBJ2-7, with 7 bases lining up with TRBD1. Trimming at V came to 3 bases and at J to 3 bases, leaving 5 bases not matched to a gene. Germline CDR1 is SGHTA and CDR2 is FQGNSA. The CDR3 is 14 amino acids.